The sequence of this T cell receptor beta chain was determined in a study of OX40 agonist ivuxolimab in advanced cancers. Overall study results and limits: In the 0.1-3.0 mg/kg groups, partial responders showed among the lowest expansion.

Generated by immunoSEQ multiplex PCR, the TCRdb table keeps only in-frame clones and is missing some. The sample includes some 44,000 clones, about 80% of them seen just once. The CDR3 totals 13 residues. Trimming pared 2 bases from V and 1 base from J, leaving 5 bases between. Germline V gene data show CDR1 as SGHAT and CDR2 as FQNNGV. A word on this clone: Antigen specificity is unknown.

The sample was CD4+ or CD8+ T cells sorted from blood, taken in a trial of the OX40 agonist ivuxolimab. The receptor was isolated from an adult with an advanced solid tumor such as melanoma, head and neck, liver or kidney cancer. The chain employs TRBV11-2 and TRBJ2-5; D remains unclear. The CDR3 loop is CASSLTAQETQYF. The CDR3 nucleotides read TGTGCCAGCAGCTTAACAGCCCAAGAGACCCAGTACTTC.